Listed here is a single T cell receptor beta chain. Antigen: not known. This record comes from a study of T cell responses to AZD1222 COVID-19 vaccine. General study points: Recipients of AZD1222 seropositive at baseline numbered only five or six. Clonal diversity may have been underestimated, and the donors were mostly white British, with more females than males. A reported finding is that nearly half of spike-specific TCRs target unmutated variant regions.

The data were produced by immunoSEQ multiplex PCR, yet TCRdb's version contains in-frame clones alone and is incomplete. The repertoire holds roughly 150,000 clones, with approximately 90% as singletons. The sequenced sample was peripheral blood, obtained on day 0 of AZD1222 vaccination. The receptor was isolated from an adult in good health.

CDR3 in DNA: TGTGCCAGCAGTACTATGGCGGGGGTCCCGGTTTCCAATGAGCAGTTCTTC. It yields the protein CASSTMAGVPVSNEQFF. The chain employs TRBV27 and TRBJ2-1, with 7 bases identical to TRBD2. Per germline, CDR1 MNHEY and CDR2 SMNVEV (reference sequence). This CDR3 is built from 17 residues. V lost 5 bases, J lost 6 bases, and 16 bases stayed unmatched.